This T cell receptor (beta chain) is from a study of regulatory T cells in long-lasting Graves disease. Findings of the study overall: Possibly, accuracy suffered from the small sample size. Graves' patients with persistent disease showed TCR diversity lower than patients newly diagnosed.

With iRepertoire HTBI primers and Arm-PCR of CDR3 regions, TCR beta libraries were built. MiXCR, run by TCRdb on the multiplex PCR reads, gives a single entry per CDR3 protein. The sample lists under 450,000 distinct CDR3 sequences; roughly 16% were seen once. This clonotype was seen ten or more times. The antigen is undetermined. Time point reported: newly diagnosed GD, antithyroid drugs for less than 3 months. Following extraction of RNA from PBMCs, that RNA was used to make the TCR library. The sample was also linked to a second study, of T cells in Graves' hyperthyroidism and ophthalmopathy. That work states: With the HTBI primer set, the TCR CDR3 went through a first round of RT-PCR.

The input for sequencing was peripheral blood mononuclear cells (PBMCs), taken at new diagnosis, from a patient treated with antithyroid drugs. The clonotype comes from a young woman with Graves disease.

CDR3 protein: CSARDLDGYQETQYF. CDR3 coding DNA: TGCAGTGCTAGAGATCTCGATGGGTACCAAGAGACCCAGTACTTC. The chain links TRBV20-1 to TRBJ2-5; D is undetermined. The ends were cut back, 0 bases at V and 0 bases at J, with 11 bases in the middle. The CDR3 loop spans 15 amino acids. Germline CDR1 and CDR2: DFQATT and SNEGSKA (reference sequence).